The 5 T cell receptor beta chains given below trace back to one sample, sequenced in a study of T cells expressing NK-cell markers. TCRdb re-called the 5' RACE reads; one entry per CDR3 protein, DNA not given. The data show roughly 180,000 distinct CDR3 sequences, and the top ten clones hold 20%. The sequenced sample consisted of blood T cells: a sorted CD56 or NKG2C T cell subset, CD4+ or CD8+ T cells, or bulk PBMC T cells (not recorded which). The source of these receptors is a man aged 18 to 70 in good health.

The genes are TRBV7-9 and TRBJ1-2; TCRdb names TRBD1, which stays unverified in the absence of DNA. CDR3 length: 16 amino acids. Germline-derived CDR1 and CDR2 are SEHNR and FQNEAQ (reference sequence). CDR3 region: CASSLVTTGFHYGYTF.

The chain has TRBV28 and TRBJ2-7. The CDR3 length is 16 residues. Per the germline V gene, CDR1 is MDHEN and CDR2 is SYDVKM. The CDR3 spells CASSLENMQGSYEQYF.

The V call is TRBV20-1, the J call TRBJ1-3; the TCRdb D gene call, TRBD1, has no DNA to confirm it. The CDR3 is 12 amino acids. Germline V lookup: CDR1 DFQATT, CDR2 SNEGSKA (reference sequence). CDR3 sequence: CRPDRKGNTIYF.

This rearrangement joins TRBV4-2 to TRBJ2-3; TCRdb's assignment of TRBD2 cannot be checked, as there is no DNA. Germline V gene lookup returns CDR1 LGHNA and CDR2 YNFKEQ. CDR3 length equals 19 residues. This CDR3 is CASSQEAGSGISRTDTQYF.

The gene calls are TRBV5-1 and TRBJ2-3; the D call of TRBD2 rests on TCRdb alone, since no DNA is present to check it. The CDR3 length is 16 residues. From germline, CDR1 is SGHRS and CDR2 YFSETQ. The CDR3 spells CASSAKLGPSTDTQYF. The whole variable domain, filled in from reference TRBV5-1 and TRBJ2-3, reads KAGVTQTPRYLIKTRGQQVTLSCSPISGHRSVSWYQQTPGQGLQFLFEYFSETQRNKGNFPGRFSGRQFSNSRSEMNVSTLELGDSALYLCASSAKLGPSTDTQYFGPGTRLTVL.